The present TCR beta chain was sequenced within a study of blood T cell repertoires in COVID-19. About the research overall: COVID-19 samples collected from the United States, Italy and Spain covered acute and convalescent phases. PBMCs, B-cell-depleted T cells, or T cells were the source of the cDNA or gDNA that made up the material.

The V end was cut by 5 bases, the J end by 5 bases, with 21 bases between. CDR3 length: 16 amino acids. Germline assignment: CDR1 SGHAT and CDR2 FQNNGV. Per the authors' pipeline: How many nucleated cells were present was estimated from reference gene primer amplification. The method was immunoSEQ multiplex PCR; TCRdb's version includes in-frame clones alone and lacks a portion of them. V, J and clone size are those of that table, while D and trimming were read from the DNA. The data contain about 220,000 clones, 82% of them singletons. This clonotype was sampled from a woman aged 60-75 years who had recovered from COVID-19. Sequencing input: PBMCs or T cells enriched from blood (not recorded which). V usage is TRBV11-2 and J usage is TRBJ1-1, with D possibly matching TRBD1 (5 bases). Here the CDR3 reads CASSISVIRAGTEAFF. The CDR3, as DNA: TGTGCCAGCAGCATTTCCGTTATCAGGGCGGGAACTGAAGCTTTCTTT.